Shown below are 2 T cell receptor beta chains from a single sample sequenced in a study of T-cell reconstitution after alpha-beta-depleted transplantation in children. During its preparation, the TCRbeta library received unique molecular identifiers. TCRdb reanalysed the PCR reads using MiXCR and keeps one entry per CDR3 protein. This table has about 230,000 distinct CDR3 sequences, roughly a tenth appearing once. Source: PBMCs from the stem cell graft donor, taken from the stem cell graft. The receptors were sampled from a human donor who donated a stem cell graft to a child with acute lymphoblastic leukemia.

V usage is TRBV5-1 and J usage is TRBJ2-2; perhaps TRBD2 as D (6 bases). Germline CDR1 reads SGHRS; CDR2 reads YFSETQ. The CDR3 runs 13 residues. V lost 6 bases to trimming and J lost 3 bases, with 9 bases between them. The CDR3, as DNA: TGCGCCAGCAACCCGGGGGACACCGGGGAGCTGTTTTTT. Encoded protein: CASNPGDTGELFF.

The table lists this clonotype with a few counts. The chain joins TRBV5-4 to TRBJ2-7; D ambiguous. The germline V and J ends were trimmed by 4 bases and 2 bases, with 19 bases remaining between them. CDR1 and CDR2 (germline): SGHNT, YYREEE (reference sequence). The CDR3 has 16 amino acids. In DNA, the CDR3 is TGTGCCAGCAGCCCAGGTCCGGGCAGCAACACCTACGAGCAGTACTTC. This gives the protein CASSPGPGSNTYEQYF.